A selection of T cell receptor beta chains follows, all from one sample in a study of human T cells and chemical hapten exposure. TCRdb itself ran the RACE reads through MiXCR, one entry per CDR3 protein. This sample has roughly 97,000 distinct CDR3 sequences, with around a quarter found just once. The material was whole blood, obtained in connection with sensitization to the hapten diphenylcyclopropenone (DPC). Receptors were obtained from a man aged 40-49 years with alopecia areata. Some clones in this sample may be carry-over from other donors' samples. The CDR3 runs from the conserved cysteine through the conserved F or W. The D gene is left open where the match is weak. Clone sizes are given selectively: once, few, many, or a class where the clone is expanded.

d_call	v_call	clone_size	j_call	cdr3_nt	cdr3_aa
TRBD2	TRBV20-1	few	TRBJ2-5	TGCAGTGCTACAGGGACTAGCGGGAGGGGTCAAGAGACCCAGTACTTC	CSATGTSGRGQETQYF
NA	TRBV5-6	NA	TRBJ2-3	TGTGCCAGCAGCATTTCCGACAGGGGACTATCAGATACGCAGTATTTT	CASSISDRGLSDTQYF
NA	TRBV9	NA	TRBJ1-5	TGTGCCAGCAGCGTCGGGCACCAGCCCCAGCATTTT	CASSVGHQPQHF
TRBD2	TRBV20-1	few	TRBJ2-1	TGCAGTGGTCGGGAGGAGTATGAGCAGTTCTTC	CSGREEYEQFF
NA	TRBV12-3/TRBV12-4	NA	TRBJ1-3	TGTGCCAGCAGCCCGAAACACCTCTCTGGAAACACCATATATTTT	CASSPKHLSGNTIYF
TRBD2	TRBV20-1	NA	TRBJ2-1	TGCAGTGCTCCGACTAGCGGGAGGAGAAATGAGCAGTTCTTC	CSAPTSGRRNEQFF
NA	TRBV7-2	NA	TRBJ2-5	TGTGCCAGCTCCCGACGGCCAGCTAGAGAGACCCAGTACTTC	CASSRRPARETQYF
TRBD1	TRBV5-4	few	TRBJ2-3	TGTGCCAGCAGCCCGCGACAGGGCTACACAGATACGCAGTATTTT	CASSPRQGYTDTQYF
TRBD2	TRBV5-1	NA	TRBJ2-1	TGCGCCAGCAGCTTGGCGGCTAGCGGATACAATGAGCAGTTCTTC	CASSLAASGYNEQFF
NA	TRBV10-3	NA	TRBJ2-1	TGTGCCATCAGTGAGGCCCTAGCGAATGAGCAGTTCTTC	CAISEALANEQFF
NA	TRBV5-6	NA	TRBJ2-7	TGTGCCAGCAGCTCGGACTTCTACGAGCAGTACTTC	CASSSDFYEQYF
NA	TRBV4-1	NA	TRBJ1-4	TGCGCCAGCAGCCAAGATGGAGGGAAACTGTTTTTT	CASSQDGGKLFF
NA	TRBV30	NA	TRBJ2-4	TGTGCCTGGAGTAGGGACCAAGCCAAAAACATTCAGTACTTC	CAWSRDQAKNIQYF
TRBD2	TRBV11-2	NA	TRBJ2-1	TGTGCCAGCAGCCCATTCGGAGCGGGAGGATCCTACAATGAGCAGTTCTTC	CASSPFGAGGSYNEQFF
NA	TRBV25-1	few	TRBJ2-7	TGTGCCACCACGAACAGCCCGAGCTCCTACGAGCAGTACTTC	CATTNSPSSYEQYF
TRBD2	TRBV7-8	few	TRBJ2-3	TGTGCCAGCAGCTTAGTTGCAGGGAGGGCCGCAGATACGCAGTATTTT	CASSLVAGRAADTQYF
NA	TRBV11-2	many	TRBJ2-7	TGTGCCAGCAGCCACTCCGGGGACGAACTCTACGAGCAGTACTTC	CASSHSGDELYEQYF
NA	TRBV2	NA	TRBJ2-7	TGTGCCAGCAGTGAAAGAAGCTCCTACGAGCAGTACTTC	CASSERSSYEQYF
NA	TRBV6-2/TRBV6-3	NA	TRBJ2-7	TGTGCCAGCAGTTACATAAGCAACGAGCAGTACTTC	CASSYISNEQYF
TRBD1	TRBV2	few	TRBJ2-7	TGTGCCAGCAGGGGACAGGGATACGAGCAGTACTTC	CASRGQGYEQYF
TRBD1	TRBV29-1	few	TRBJ1-1	TGCAGCGCGGGACAGGGTAGCGCTGAAGCTTTCTTT	CSAGQGSAEAFF
NA	TRBV27	NA	TRBJ2-3	TGTGCCAGCAGTTTATCGGCCGGTTCGGGGAACACAGATACGCAGTATTTT	CASSLSAGSGNTDTQYF
TRBD2	TRBV6-1	few	TRBJ2-3	TGTGCCAGCAGTGAAATACGGGGAGGGGCAGATACGCAGTATTTT	CASSEIRGGADTQYF
TRBD2	TRBV19	NA	TRBJ2-1	TGTGCCAGTAGTATCCCCGGACTAGCGGGAAGATACAATGAGCAGTTCTTC	CASSIPGLAGRYNEQFF
NA	TRBV27	NA	TRBJ2-2	TGTGCCAGCAGTAGCGGCGGGGAGCTGTTTTTT	CASSSGGELFF
NA	TRBV2	NA	TRBJ2-7	TGTGCCAGCAGTGAAGTCGGCGGCTCCTACGAGCAGTACTTC	CASSEVGGSYEQYF
NA	TRBV20-1	NA	TRBJ1-6	TGCAGTGCTAGAGAAAGGGAATCCTATAATTCACCCCTCCACTTT	CSARERESYNSPLHF
NA	TRBV5-6	NA	TRBJ1-5	TGTGCCAGCAGCCATTACATAGAAGGCGATCAGCCCCAGCATTTT	CASSHYIEGDQPQHF
NA	TRBV20-1	NA	TRBJ1-2	TGCAGTGCTAGAGATCCTGTGGGTAACTATGGCTACACCTTC	CSARDPVGNYGYTF
TRBD2	TRBV5-4	NA	TRBJ2-2	TGTGCCAGCAACCGGGAGGGCCTGAGTCCCGGGGAGCTGTTTTTT	CASNREGLSPGELFF
NA	TRBV7-6	NA	TRBJ2-5	TGTGCCAGCAGCTTATTCTTCCAAGAGACCCAGTACTTC	CASSLFFQETQYF
NA	TRBV5-1	once	TRBJ2-2	TGCGCCAGCAGCTTGCAGACGACCGGGGAGCTGTTTTTT	CASSLQTTGELFF
TRBD1	TRBV27	NA	TRBJ1-3	TGTGCCAGCAGTTTACTTTCCCCCAGGGGGCGTGGAAACACCATATATTTT	CASSLLSPRGRGNTIYF
NA	TRBV6-1	NA	TRBJ2-7	TGTGCCAGCAGTGAAAGGGGGACCTACGAGCAGTACTTC	CASSERGTYEQYF
NA	TRBV4-1	NA	TRBJ2-1	TGCGCCAGCAGCCAAGATGGTGGGCAGGGGCTTGAGCAGTTCTTC	CASSQDGGQGLEQFF
TRBD2	TRBV20-1	few	TRBJ2-1	TGCAGTGCTAGAGATATCGGCGGGGGTGCCTACAATGAGCAGTTCTTC	CSARDIGGGAYNEQFF
TRBD2	TRBV6-5	many	TRBJ2-5	TGTGCCAGCAACCGTCCGGGAGGAGAGACCCAGTACTTC	CASNRPGGETQYF
NA	TRBV7-9	NA	TRBJ1-5	TGTGCCAGCAGCTTTAAGGGTTACAATCAGCCCCAGCATTTT	CASSFKGYNQPQHF
TRBD1	TRBV20-1	few	TRBJ1-2	TGCAGTGCTGGACAGGGTGGGGGCTACACCTTC	CSAGQGGGYTF
TRBD2	TRBV20-1	many	TRBJ2-3	TGCAGTGCTAGAGAGGGGGGGACCGCCACAGATACGCAGTATTTT	CSAREGGTATDTQYF
TRBD1	TRBV20-1	many	TRBJ2-4	TGCAGTGCTAGCACAGGGGACATTCAGTACTTC	CSASTGDIQYF
NA	TRBV11-2	NA	TRBJ2-3	TGTGCCAGCAGCTTAGACAGGGGATCCGATACGCAGTATTTT	CASSLDRGSDTQYF
TRBD1	TRBV11-2	NA	TRBJ1-4	TGTGCCAGCAGCTTAAGTGGGACAGGGGATGAAAAACTGTTTTTT	CASSLSGTGDEKLFF
NA	TRBV3-1	NA	TRBJ2-7	TGTGCCAGCAGCCCCCCAGGGGAGGCTCGGAGGCAGTACTTC	CASSPPGEARRQYF
NA	TRBV15	NA	TRBJ1-5	TGTGCCACCAGCAGAGACAGGGAATTTCAGCCCCAGCATTTT	CATSRDREFQPQHF
NA	TRBV7-9	NA	TRBJ1-5	TGTGCCTCTGGGGCAGGCAATCAGCCCCAGCATTTT	CASGAGNQPQHF
NA	TRBV27	NA	TRBJ2-5	TGTGCCAGCAGTTTCGGGGCTTCACACAGCGAGACCCAGTACTTC	CASSFGASHSETQYF
TRBD2	TRBV5-1	NA	TRBJ2-7	TGCGCCAGCAGCTTGATGACTAGCGGGAGCCCTTACGAGCAGTACTTC	CASSLMTSGSPYEQYF
NA	TRBV12-3/TRBV12-4	NA	TRBJ1-4	TGTGCCAGCAGTTTACATGGTAATGAAAAACTGTTTTTT	CASSLHGNEKLFF
NA	TRBV24-1	few	TRBJ2-1	TGTGCCACCAGTATGGACAACTACAATGAGCAGTTCTTC	CATSMDNYNEQFF
NA	TRBV5-1	NA	TRBJ1-2	TGCGCCAGCAGCTTGGAGACAGTCGACTATGGCGACACCTTC	CASSLETVDYGDTF
TRBD2	TRBV11-3	NA	TRBJ2-1	TGTGCCAGCAGCTTAGTCCACACAGCTAGCGGGAGTAGTAATGAGCAGTTCTTC	CASSLVHTASGSSNEQFF